The 2 T cell receptor beta chains given below trace back to one sample, sequenced in a study of Tregs in tolerant kidney transplant recipients. Here immunoSEQ multiplex PCR was the method, and the copy in TCRdb shows in-frame clones only, minus some. In the table there are about 20,000 clones, around four fifths of which are singletons. The sample was Tregs from blood. The source is a human donor in good health.

J is TRBJ2-3 and V is TRBV14; D unclear. The germline CDR1 and CDR2 sequences are SGHDN and FVKESK. The V and J ends lost 3 bases and 1 base respectively, with 5 bases between them. The CDR3 spans 13 residues. CDR3 DNA sequence: TGTGCCAGCAGCCATAGCCGCACAGATACGCAGTATTTT. It is translated as CASSHSRTDTQYF.

The chain couples TRBV7-2 to TRBJ1-5; D is uncertain. From germline, CDR1 is SGHTA and CDR2 FQGNSA. V lost 5 bases to trimming and J lost 0 bases, with 8 bases between them. CDR3 size: 14 residues. In nucleotides, the CDR3 is TGTGCCAGCAGCGGGAGGTATAGCAATCAGCCCCAGCATTTT. Its protein product is CASSGRYSNQPQHF.